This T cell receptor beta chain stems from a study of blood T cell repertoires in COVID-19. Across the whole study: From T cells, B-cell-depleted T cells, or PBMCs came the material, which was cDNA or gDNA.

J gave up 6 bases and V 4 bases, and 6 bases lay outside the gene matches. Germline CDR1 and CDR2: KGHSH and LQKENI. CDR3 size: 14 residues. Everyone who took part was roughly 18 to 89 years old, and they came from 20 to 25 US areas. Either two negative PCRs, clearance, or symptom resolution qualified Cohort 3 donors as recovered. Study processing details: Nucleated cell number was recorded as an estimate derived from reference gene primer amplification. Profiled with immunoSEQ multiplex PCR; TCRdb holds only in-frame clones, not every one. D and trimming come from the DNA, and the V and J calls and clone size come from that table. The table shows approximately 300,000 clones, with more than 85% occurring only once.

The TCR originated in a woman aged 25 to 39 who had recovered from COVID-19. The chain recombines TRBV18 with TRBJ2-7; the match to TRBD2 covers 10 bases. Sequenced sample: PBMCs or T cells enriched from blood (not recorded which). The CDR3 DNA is TGTGCCAGCTCACTCAATCAGCGGGGGGGCGAGCAGTACTTC. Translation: CASSLNQRGGEQYF.